The clone carrying this T cell receptor beta chain turned up a few times. Its antigen remains unidentified. This entry belongs to a study of T-cell reconstitution after alpha-beta-depleted transplantation in children. Molecular barcoding with unique molecular identifiers was used for the TCRbeta library. Via MiXCR, TCRdb re-called the PCR reads, giving one row per CDR3 protein. Among 100,000 or so distinct CDR3 sequences listed, roughly 7.1% were seen once. Germline loops: CDR1 ENHRY, CDR2 SYGVKD. The CDR3 is 17 residues long. The V segment lost 6 bases and the J segment 1 base; nucleotides outside the gene matches: 12. Study-wide results and limits: Several hundred expanded graft clones reportedly gave rise to the alpha-beta T cells present about two months after transplant. Hyperexpanded clones declined; after one year, newly produced T cells mostly supplied diversity.

The receptor comes from a boy younger than 10 with acute lymphoblastic leukemia, due to receive a stem cell transplant. The material sequenced was PBMCs, taken before TCRalphabeta/CD19-depleted stem cell transplant. The chain recombines TRBV10-3 with TRBJ1-3; TRBD1 matches 7 bases. CDR3 DNA: TGTGCCATCAGGGGTAAAGCCCGGGACAGTTCTGGAAACACCATATATTTT. This encodes CAIRGKARDSSGNTIYF.